The TCR beta chain described here comes from a study of cytomegalovirus exposure and HLA in healthy donors. Study-wide points: One later analysis reportedly identified an Asian-associated ancestry cluster that showed fewer N-insertions than the approximately 710-donor mean.

PCR primers comprised 60 Vbeta and 13 Jbeta primers. Assay used: immunoSEQ multiplex PCR; TCRdb lists only in-frame clones, some missing. Of about 140,000 clones listed, 60% to 85% are singletons. Remarks on this clone: What it recognizes is unknown.

The trim removed 6 bases at V and 4 bases at J, leaving 15 bases unmatched. The CDR3 is made up of 18 amino acids. CDR1 and CDR2 from the germline V gene are WSHSY and SAAADI. V usage is TRBV10-2 and J usage is TRBJ2-3; 11 bases map to TRBD2. The sequence derives from a male donor in good health and CMV-seronegative. The sample comprised PBMCs. As DNA, the CDR3 is TGCGCCAGCAGACCCCACTTCATAGCGGGGGGGCCGGCAGATACGCAGTATTTT. Its protein product is CASRPHFIAGGPADTQYF.